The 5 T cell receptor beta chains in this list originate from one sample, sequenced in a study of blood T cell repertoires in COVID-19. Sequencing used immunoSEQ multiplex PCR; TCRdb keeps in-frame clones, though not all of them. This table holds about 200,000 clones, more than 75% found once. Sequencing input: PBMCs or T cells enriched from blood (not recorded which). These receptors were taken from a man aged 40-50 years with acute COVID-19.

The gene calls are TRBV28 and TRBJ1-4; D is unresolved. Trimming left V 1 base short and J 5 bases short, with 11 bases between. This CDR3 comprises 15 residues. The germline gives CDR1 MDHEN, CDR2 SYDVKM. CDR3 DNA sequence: TGTGCCAGCAGTTTATCTCCTTCCCGGAATGAAAAACTGTTTTTT. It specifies CASSLSPSRNEKLFF.

Here the CDR3 DNA reads TGCGCCAGCAGCCGACAGTTTGACAGGGGGCCCTACGAGCAGTACTTC. It yields the protein CASSRQFDRGPYEQYF. The gene calls are TRBV4-1 and TRBJ2-7, with 10 bases lining up with TRBD1. Unmatched junction bases numbered 8, after V lost 4 bases and J lost 2 bases. Germline CDR1 MGHRA, CDR2 YSYEKL. The CDR3 has 16 amino acids.

The CDR3 region is CASSEPWVRGRELYEQYF. For the CDR3, the DNA is TGTGCCAGCAGTGAGCCCTGGGTGCGTGGCAGGGAACTCTACGAGCAGTACTTC. The V call is TRBV6-1, the J call TRBJ2-7; the D gene is possibly TRBD1 (5 bases). V was clipped by 3 bases and J by 3 bases, with 24 bases between them. The CDR3 has 18 residues. The germline gives CDR1 MNHNS, CDR2 SASEGT.

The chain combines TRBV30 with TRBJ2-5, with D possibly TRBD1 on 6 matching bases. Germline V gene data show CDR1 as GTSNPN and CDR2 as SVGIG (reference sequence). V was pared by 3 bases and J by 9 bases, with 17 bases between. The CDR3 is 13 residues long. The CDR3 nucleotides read TGTGCCTGGAGCGTCACAGGGCAAGGGGCCCAGTACTTC. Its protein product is CAWSVTGQGAQYF.

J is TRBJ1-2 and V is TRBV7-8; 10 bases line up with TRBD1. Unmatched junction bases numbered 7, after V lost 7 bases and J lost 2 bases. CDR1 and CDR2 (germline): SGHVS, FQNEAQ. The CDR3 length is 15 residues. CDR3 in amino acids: CASNLGTGANYGYTF. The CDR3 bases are TGTGCCAGCAATCTAGGGACAGGGGCAAACTATGGCTACACCTTC.